These 28 T cell receptor beta chains were all obtained from the same sample, sequenced in a study of blood T cell repertoires in COVID-19. This table comes from immunoSEQ multiplex PCR, and its TCRdb copy is limited to in-frame clones, with some not included. In the table there are about 280,000 clones, roughly 87% of which are singletons. The sequenced sample was PBMCs or T cells enriched from blood (not recorded which). The receptors were gathered from a woman between 40 and 55 years old who had recovered from COVID-19.

The rearrangement links TRBV5-4 to TRBJ2-4; 8 nucleotides agree with TRBD1. Germline loops: CDR1 SGHNT, CDR2 YYREEE (reference sequence). V lost 2 bases, J lost 3 bases, and 4 bases stayed unmatched. The CDR3 sequence is 15 residues long. CDR3 protein: CASSLQTGVKNIQYF. CDR3 in DNA: TGTGCCAGCAGCTTACAGACAGGGGTCAAAAACATTCAGTACTTC.

The chain couples TRBV29-1 to TRBJ1-1; maybe TRBD1 (5 bases). There are 13 residues in the CDR3. From germline, CDR1 is SQVTM and CDR2 ANQGSEA. V was pared by 2 bases and J by 11 bases, with 18 bases between. The CDR3 here is CSVEMVGQGFAFF. In DNA, the CDR3 is TGCAGCGTTGAAATGGTAGGGCAGGGTTTTGCTTTCTTT.

The chain recombines TRBV6-5 with TRBJ2-1, with TRBD2 matching over 10 bases. The CDR3 spans 14 residues. Germline lookup yields CDR1 MNHEY and CDR2 SVGAGI. V trimming: 8 bases; J trimming: 5 bases; junction bases outside the gene matches: 6. The CDR3 loop reads CASGLAGAHNEQFF. DNA of the CDR3: TGTGCCAGCGGGCTAGCGGGAGCCCACAATGAGCAGTTCTTC.

This clone occurred once. The chain recombines TRBV7-6 with TRBJ2-2, with TRBD1 identical over 7 bases. Germline V gene data show CDR1 as SGHVS and CDR2 as FNYEAQ. Trimming took 6 bases from V and 1 from J; bases not matched to a gene: 5. The CDR3 totals 15 residues. For the CDR3, the DNA is TGTGCCAGCAGACTAACAGGGGTGAACACCGGGGAGCTGTTTTTT. Protein: CASRLTGVNTGELFF.

The V gene is TRBV9, the J gene TRBJ1-4; D call uncertain. Trimming cost V 0 bases and J 5 bases, with 11 bases left between them. CDR3 length equals 15 residues. Per germline, CDR1 SGDLS and CDR2 YYNGEE. CDR3 loop: CASSVEARGNEKLFF. The CDR3 nucleotides read TGTGCCAGCAGCGTAGAGGCTAGAGGGAATGAAAAACTGTTTTTT.

The rearrangement joins TRBV27 to TRBJ2-2; possibly TRBD1 for D (5 bases). Germline-derived CDR1 and CDR2 are MNHEY and SMNVEV (reference sequence). This CDR3 has 14 residues. Trimming left V 6 bases short and J 2 bases short, with 10 bases between. The DNA of the CDR3 is TGTGCCAGCAGCCAGGGTGTCAACACCGGGGAGCTGTTTTTT. Protein sequence: CASSQGVNTGELFF.

V usage is TRBV7-2 and J usage is TRBJ1-1, with 9 bases identical to TRBD1. Germline V gene sequence: CDR1 SGHTA, CDR2 FQGNSA. The CDR3 consists of 13 residues. The junction had 3 bases not matched to a gene; V was cut back by 8 bases and J by 2 bases. CDR3: CASGDRVNTEAFF. CDR3 sequence (DNA): TGTGCCAGCGGGGACAGGGTCAACACTGAAGCTTTCTTT.

J is TRBJ2-3 and V is TRBV10-3, with 13 bases lining up with TRBD2. V lost 4 bases, J lost 2 bases, and 6 bases stayed unmatched. The V gene's germline CDR1 is ENHRY and CDR2 SYGVKD. The CDR3 spans 17 residues. CDR3 amino acids: CAISGPGTSGNTDTQYF. CDR3 in DNA: TGTGCCATCAGTGGCCCGGGGACTAGCGGGAACACAGATACGCAGTATTTT.

The chain joins TRBV7-9 to TRBJ2-5; D not certain. Trimming shortened V by 5 bases and J by 4 bases, and 11 bases separated the two germline ends. Germline CDR1 is SEHNR and CDR2 is FQNEAQ (reference sequence). The CDR3 is 13 residues long. CDR3 nucleotides: TGTGCCAGCAGCGCCGGTCTCGTAGAGACCCAGTACTTC. Translation gives CASSAGLVETQYF.

The chain couples TRBV6-2 or TRBV6-3 to TRBJ1-5; 8 positions match TRBD1. V trimming: 6 bases; J trimming: 9 bases; junction bases outside the gene matches: 7. The CDR3 extends over 13 amino acids. CDR1 MNHEY and CDR2 SVGEGT come from the germline V gene. CDR3 DNA sequence: TGTGCCAGCAGCCGGGACAGGTCAATGCCCCAGCATTTT. Residues: CASSRDRSMPQHF.

The chain links TRBV2 to TRBJ1-3, with D unresolved. This CDR3 has 15 residues. Trimming left V 4 bases short and J 2 bases short, with 12 bases between. Germline-derived CDR1 and CDR2 are SNHLY and FYNNEI. The chain's CDR3 is CASSVSRRTGNTIYF. CDR3 sequence (DNA): TGTGCCAGCAGTGTATCTAGGAGGACTGGAAACACCATATATTTT.

The CDR3 DNA sequence: TGTGCCAGTAGTAAAAGCGGGAGGGCCGAGCAGTTCTTC. As protein: CASSKSGRAEQFF. The chain is built from TRBV19 and TRBJ2-1; 10 nucleotides line up with TRBD2. Looked up from germline, CDR1 is LNHDA and CDR2 is SQIVND (reference sequence). This CDR3 comprises 13 residues. V trimming: 4 bases; J trimming: 10 bases; junction bases outside the gene matches: 4.

This clone was detected many times. The rearrangement uses TRBV5-8 and TRBJ1-1; D possibly corresponds to TRBD1 (6 bases). CDR3 length equals 15 residues. Trimming shortened V by 0 bases and J by 4 bases, and 13 bases separated the two germline ends. Germline assignment: CDR1 SGHTS and CDR2 YDEGEE. CDR3 protein: CASSLDGRGATEAFF. The CDR3 coding sequence is TGTGCCAGCAGCTTGGATGGGAGGGGGGCCACTGAAGCTTTCTTT.

The rearrangement uses TRBV4-3 and TRBJ2-7; D is perhaps TRBD2 (5 bases). CDR3 size: 14 residues. V was clipped by 4 bases and J by 2 bases, with 12 bases between them. Germline CDR1 LGHNA, CDR2 YSLEER. CDR3 in DNA: TGCGCCAGCAGCCCTTCACTAGGTCCCTACGAGCAGTACTTC. The encoded protein is CASSPSLGPYEQYF.

The rearrangement joins TRBV30 to TRBJ2-1, with D perhaps TRBD2 (7 bases). Per germline, CDR1 GTSNPN and CDR2 SVGIG (reference sequence). Trimming pared 5 bases from V and 4 bases from J, leaving 21 bases between. This CDR3 is built from 16 residues. Here the CDR3 reads CAWAGGAGLEYNEQFF. In DNA, the CDR3 is TGTGCCTGGGCTGGGGGGGCCGGACTGGAGTACAATGAGCAGTTCTTC.

The CDR3 sequence: CASSFNREQGEAFF. The CDR3 nucleotides read TGCGCCAGCAGCTTTAACAGGGAACAAGGTGAAGCTTTCTTT. The V call is TRBV5-1, the J call TRBJ1-1; D may be TRBD1 (6 bases). Trimming took off 2 bases at V and 7 bases at J, with 15 bases between the two ends. Germline values: CDR1 SGHRS, CDR2 YFSETQ. CDR3 length equals 14 residues.

The gene calls are TRBV2 and TRBJ2-1, with D unclear. This CDR3 has 14 amino acids. V was trimmed by 6 bases and J by 9 bases, leaving 18 bases between them. CDR1 and CDR2 from the germline V gene are SNHLY and FYNNEI. DNA for the CDR3: TGTGCCAGCAGATTCACAATGGGTAGCAGTGAGCAGTTCTTC. The encoded protein is CASRFTMGSSEQFF. Drawing the rest from reference TRBV2 and TRBJ2-1, the complete variable domain is EPEVTQTPSHQVTQMGQEVILRCVPISNHLYFYWYRQILGQKVEFLVSFYNNEISEKSEIFDDQFSVERPDGSNFTLKIRSTKLEDSAMYFCASRFTMGSSEQFFGPGTRLTVL.

The chain couples TRBV9 to TRBJ1-3; possible D gene TRBD1, 6 bases. From germline, CDR1 is SGDLS and CDR2 YYNGEE. V was shortened by 0 bases and J by 4 bases, with 14 bases between the two germline ends. The CDR3 covers 16 residues. CDR3: CASSVGLRDTGNTIYF. CDR3 DNA: TGTGCCAGCAGCGTAGGCCTCCGGGACACGGGAAACACCATATATTTT.

The DNA for the CDR3 is TGTGCCAGCAGCTTAACGCCTCGTCTAGCGGGAGGCAATGAGCAGTTCTTC. It encodes CASSLTPRLAGGNEQFF. J is TRBJ2-1 and V is TRBV7-3; 11 positions match TRBD2. The J segment lost 6 bases and the V segment lost 0 bases, leaving 7 bases of the junction unmatched. CDR1 and CDR2 from the germline V gene are SGHTA and FQGTGA. The CDR3 runs to 17 residues.

The chain links TRBV27 to TRBJ2-1, with D perhaps matching TRBD2 (6 bases). CDR1 is MNHEY and CDR2 is SMNVEV in the germline V gene (reference sequence). The CDR3 length is 13 residues. Trimming left V 5 bases short and J 7 bases short, with 12 bases between. CDR3 loop: CASSHIAENEQFF. CDR3 sequence (DNA): TGTGCCAGCAGTCATATAGCGGAAAATGAGCAGTTCTTC.

This sequence joins TRBV6-1 and TRBJ1-5, with 12 positions matching TRBD1. The CDR3 totals 17 residues. Germline trimming cut 4 bases from V and 6 bases from J; bases unmatched to any gene: 10. Germline CDR1 and CDR2: MNHNS and SASEGT. This CDR3 reads CASSAGQGAVRGQPQHF. The CDR3 coding sequence is TGTGCCAGCAGTGCGGGACAGGGGGCAGTTCGCGGTCAGCCCCAGCATTTT.

The chain couples TRBV27 to TRBJ1-5, with 10 bases matching TRBD1. The V segment lost 6 bases and the J segment 2 bases; nucleotides outside the gene matches: 1. This CDR3 region has 14 residues. CDR1 and CDR2 from the germline V gene are MNHEY and SMNVEV (reference sequence). The CDR3 loop reads CASRGTGGNQPQHF. In DNA form, the CDR3 reads TGTGCCAGCAGGGGGACAGGGGGCAATCAGCCCCAGCATTTT.

The rearrangement links TRBV29-1 to TRBJ2-1, with 8 bases fitting TRBD2. Trimming took 5 bases from V and 5 from J; bases not matched to a gene: 5. There are 13 residues in the CDR3. CDR1 and CDR2 (germline): SQVTM, ANQGSEA. CDR3 DNA sequence: TGCAGCGTTAGCGGGGGATCGGACAATGAGCAGTTCTTC. It codes for CSVSGGSDNEQFF.

This chain joins TRBV5-4 and TRBJ2-5; the match to TRBD2 covers 8 bases. The J segment lost 9 bases and the V segment lost 0 bases, leaving 7 bases of the junction unmatched. This CDR3 comprises 14 residues. The V gene's germline CDR1 is SGHNT and CDR2 YYREEE (reference sequence). The CDR3 sequence is CASSLGTSQSAQYF. The DNA of the CDR3 is TGTGCCAGCAGCTTGGGGACTAGCCAGTCTGCCCAGTACTTC. The whole variable domain, filled in from reference TRBV5-4 and TRBJ2-5, reads ETGVTQSPTHLIKTRGQQVTLRCSSQSGHNTVSWYQQALGQGPQFIFQYYREEENGRGNFPPRFSGLQFPNYSSELNVNALELDDSALYLCASSLGTSQSAQYFGPGTRLLVL.

The chain employs TRBV6-4 and TRBJ1-1, with unresolved D. The CDR3 is 13 amino acids. The germline V gene encodes CDR1 MRHNA and CDR2 SNTAGT. The V gene lost 3 bases and the J gene lost 4 bases, with 9 bases spanning the gap. The CDR3: CASSENVGTEAFF. The CDR3 DNA reads TGTGCCAGCAGTGAGAATGTCGGCACTGAAGCTTTCTTT.

The chain joins TRBV4-1 to TRBJ1-4, with 7 bases matching TRBD1. Unmatched junction bases numbered 10, after V lost 1 base and J lost 8 bases. The length of the CDR3 is 16 residues. The germline CDR1 and CDR2 sequences are MGHRA and YSYEKL. In DNA, the CDR3 is TGCGCCAGCAGCCAAGGACAGACAGGGTCATACGAAAAACTGTTTTTT. Translating it yields CASSQGQTGSYEKLFF.

This chain uses TRBV4-1 with TRBJ2-5; possibly TRBD2 for D (5 bases). V lost 4 bases and J 2 bases, leaving 11 bases between the germline ends. This CDR3 comprises 14 residues. Germline CDR1 reads MGHRA; CDR2 reads YSYEKL. The CDR3 DNA reads TGCGCCAGCAGCCCTTCACTAGTGCAAGAGACCCAGTACTTC. Protein: CASSPSLVQETQYF.

The chain combines TRBV7-9 with TRBJ1-1; D might be TRBD1 (5 bases). The CDR3 sequence is 13 residues long. Germline-derived CDR1 and CDR2 are SEHNR and FQNEAQ (reference sequence). The V gene lost 5 bases and the J gene lost 1 base, with 8 bases spanning the gap. Here the CDR3 DNA reads TGTGCCAGCAGCAGTACAGGGAACACTGAAGCTTTCTTT. It is translated as CASSSTGNTEAFF.